This T cell receptor beta chain was profiled in a study of shared clonotypes between healthy human individuals. Study-level information: Per-donor plates numbered three CD4 naive, three CD4 memory, two CD8 naive and one CD8 memory. The study's findings and limits: The expectation was that sequencing depth would affect clonotype sharing among donors. Sharing across four donors was highest in naive CD4 (roughly 5%) and lowest in memory CD8 (roughly 0.4%).

As to this clone: The target antigen is unknown.

Repertoires were generated with immunoSEQ multiplex PCR, while TCRdb's copy carries only in-frame clones and drops some. The table has about 2.5 million clones, under 95% seen once. The V segment lost 5 bases and the J segment 5 bases; nucleotides outside the gene matches: 10. Germline CDR1 and CDR2: SGHDT and YYEEEE. The CDR3 is made up of 17 amino acids. Into CD45RA+ naive and CD45RA-negative memory subsets, the CD4+ cells were split. The sample taken for sequencing was naive CD4+ T cells from PBMCs. Documented subset: CD45RA+ positively selected. The genes are TRBV5-6 and TRBJ2-1; TRBD2 agrees at 13 bases. This TCR derives from a man between 18 and 35 years old in good health. Some clones in this sample may be carry-over from other donors' samples. The CDR3 region is CASSSRPGLAGNNEQFF. The CDR3 coding sequence is TGTGCCAGCAGTTCCCGGCCGGGACTAGCGGGGAACAATGAGCAGTTCTTC.